The 9 T cell receptor beta chains below all came from one sample that was sequenced in a study of blood T cell dynamics during melanoma immunotherapy. Documented time point: pre-treatment baseline. Measured with immunoSEQ multiplex PCR; TCRdb has only the in-frame clones, and not every one. Of about 11,000 clones in the sample, approximately 82% were seen once. The specimen comprised blood, sampled from a patient treated with checkpoint blockade. The receptors come from a human donor with melanoma.

On this clone itself: At one end, the junction sequence differs from germline, possibly due to a read error. Different DNA sequences within this sample yield the same CDR3. The gene calls are TRBV7-8 and TRBJ2-5; D call uncertain. Germline CDR1 is SGHVS and CDR2 is FQNEAQ. The CDR3 is 13 amino acids. In DNA, the CDR3 is TGTGCCAGCAGCTCTAGGACCCAAGAGACCCAATACTTC. Translated: CASSSRTQETQYF. The variable domain in full, completed from reference TRBV7-8 and TRBJ2-5, reads GAGVSQSPRYKVAKRGQDVALRCDPISGHVSLFWYQQALGQGPEFLTYFQNEAQLDKSGLPSDRFFAERPEGSVSTLKIQRTQQEDSAVYLCASSSRTQETQYFGPGTRLLVL.

This clone has only a few counts. V gene TRBV10-3 combines with J gene TRBJ1-5, with 7 bases identical to TRBD1. Germline CDR1 reads ENHRY; CDR2 reads SYGVKD. The CDR3 is made up of 14 amino acids. J was trimmed by 7 bases and V by 7 bases; bases with no gene match: 10. In nucleotides, the CDR3 is TGTGCCATCAAAGGGGACAGTGGAAACCAGCCCCAGCATTTT. This translates into CAIKGDSGNQPQHF.

V usage is TRBV5-1 and J usage is TRBJ2-1, with D perhaps matching TRBD1 (6 bases). Deletions cut 3 bases from V and 7 bases from J, with 11 bases between. Germline CDR1 is SGHRS and CDR2 is YFSETQ. The CDR3 covers 13 residues. CDR3 coding DNA: TGCGCCAGCAGCTACCGGACAGAAAATGAGCAGTTCTTC. It encodes CASSYRTENEQFF.

The table lists this clone with a count of one. This sequence joins TRBV15 and TRBJ1-1; possible D gene TRBD1, 5 bases. Germline V gene sequence: CDR1 LNHNV, CDR2 YYDKDF (reference sequence). The CDR3 totals 16 residues. The V end was cut by 3 bases, the J end by 3 bases, with 17 bases between. CDR3 protein: CATSRGPEVGDTEAFF. The CDR3 region has the DNA TGTGCCACCAGCAGGGGACCCGAAGTAGGTGACACTGAAGCTTTCTTT.

The rearrangement uses TRBV28 and TRBJ1-1, with TRBD1 as a possible D gene (5 bases). Germline CDR1 reads MDHEN; CDR2 reads SYDVKM. The length of the CDR3 is 17 residues. Trimming left V 7 bases short and J 2 bases short, with 23 bases between. The CDR3 DNA is TGTGCCAGCACCTCCCCGTCTGGGGCGTGGGGTAACACTGAAGCTTTCTTT. This encodes CASTSPSGAWGNTEAFF.

The chain is built from TRBV27 and TRBJ1-2, with a tentative D call TRBD1 (5 bases). Germline-derived CDR1 and CDR2 are MNHEY and SMNVEV (reference sequence). CDR3 length equals 14 residues. V was shortened by 0 bases and J by 8 bases, with 13 bases between the two germline ends. CDR3 in DNA: TGTGCCAGCAGTTTATCGGGAAGGGGTCAAGGCTACACCTTC. Translated: CASSLSGRGQGYTF.

The genes are TRBV11-3 and TRBJ2-7, with 9 bases aligning to TRBD1. This CDR3 contains 15 residues. Losses at the gene ends were 4 bases for V and 1 base for J; bases not matched to a gene: 5. Germline CDR1 reads SGHNT; CDR2 reads YENEEA. CDR3 in amino acids: CASSSPGQGSYEQYF. The CDR3 bases are TGTGCCAGCAGCTCGCCGGGACAGGGTTCCTACGAGCAGTACTTC.

The CDR3 here is CASSAWTGNTEAFF. CDR3 coding DNA: TGTGCCAGTAGTGCCTGGACAGGGAACACTGAAGCTTTCTTT. V and J are TRBV19 and TRBJ1-1; 7 positions match TRBD1. J lost 1 base, V lost 5 bases, and 4 bases had no gene match. The CDR3 is made up of 14 amino acids. CDR1 is LNHDA, CDR2 SQIVND, per germline (reference sequence).

The chain employs TRBV28 and TRBJ2-3; TRBD2 aligns across 16 bases. Unmatched junction bases numbered 18, after V lost 2 bases and J lost 7 bases. The CDR3 loop spans 21 amino acids. Germline CDR1 reads MDHEN; CDR2 reads SYDVKM. The CDR3 protein is CASSLHGTSGGERNSINTQYF. The CDR3 DNA is TGTGCCAGCAGTTTACACGGGACTAGCGGGGGGGAGAGAAATAGTATTAATACGCAGTATTTT.